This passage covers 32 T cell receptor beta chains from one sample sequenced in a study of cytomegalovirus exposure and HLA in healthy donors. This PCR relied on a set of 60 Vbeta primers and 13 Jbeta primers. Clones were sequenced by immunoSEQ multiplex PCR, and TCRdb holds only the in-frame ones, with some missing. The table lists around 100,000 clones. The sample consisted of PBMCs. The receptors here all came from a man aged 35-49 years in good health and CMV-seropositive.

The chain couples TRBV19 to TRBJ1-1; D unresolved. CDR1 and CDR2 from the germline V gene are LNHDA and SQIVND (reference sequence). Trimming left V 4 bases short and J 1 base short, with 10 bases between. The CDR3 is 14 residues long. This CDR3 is CASSKEQTNTEAFF. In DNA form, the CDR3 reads TGTGCCAGTAGTAAAGAACAGACGAACACTGAAGCTTTCTTT.

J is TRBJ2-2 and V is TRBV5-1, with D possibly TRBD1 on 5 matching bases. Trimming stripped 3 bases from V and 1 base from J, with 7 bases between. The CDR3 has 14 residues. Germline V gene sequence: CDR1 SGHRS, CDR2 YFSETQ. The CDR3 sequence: CASSSQGNTGELFF. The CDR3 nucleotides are TGCGCCAGCAGCTCGCAGGGGAACACCGGGGAGCTGTTTTTT.

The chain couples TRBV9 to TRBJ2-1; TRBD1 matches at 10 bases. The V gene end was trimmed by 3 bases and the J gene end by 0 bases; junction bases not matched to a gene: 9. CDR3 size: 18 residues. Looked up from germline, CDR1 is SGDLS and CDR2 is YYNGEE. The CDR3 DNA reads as TGTGCCAGCAGCGGTAACCCCGGACAGGGGGGCTCCTACAATGAGCAGTTCTTC. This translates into CASSGNPGQGGSYNEQFF.

CDR3 nucleotides: TGTGCCAGCAGTTCCCCGCGGACTGAAGCTTTCTTT. Translating it yields CASSSPRTEAFF. The J gene is TRBJ1-1, the V gene TRBV28, with D hard to call. The ends were cut back, 4 bases at V and 5 bases at J, with 8 bases in the middle. This CDR3 has 12 residues. Germline CDR1 and CDR2: MDHEN and SYDVKM.

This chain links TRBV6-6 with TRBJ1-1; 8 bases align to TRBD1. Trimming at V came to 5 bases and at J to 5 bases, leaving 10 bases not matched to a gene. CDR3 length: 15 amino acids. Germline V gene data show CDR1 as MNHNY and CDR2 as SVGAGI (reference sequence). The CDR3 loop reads CASSALTGAKTEAFF. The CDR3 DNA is TGTGCCAGCAGTGCCTTGACAGGGGCTAAGACTGAAGCTTTCTTT.

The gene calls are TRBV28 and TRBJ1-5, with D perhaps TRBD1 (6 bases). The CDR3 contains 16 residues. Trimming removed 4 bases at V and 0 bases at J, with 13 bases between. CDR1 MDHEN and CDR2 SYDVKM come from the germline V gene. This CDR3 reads CASSYRTADSNQPQHF. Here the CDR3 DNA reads TGTGCCAGCAGTTACAGGACAGCCGATAGCAATCAGCCCCAGCATTTT. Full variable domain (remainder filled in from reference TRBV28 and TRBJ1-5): DVKVTQSSRYLVKRTGEKVFLECVQDMDHENMFWYRQDPGLGLRLIYFSYDVKMKEKGDIPEGYSVSREKKERFSLILESASTNQTSMYLCASSYRTADSNQPQHFGDGTRLSIL.

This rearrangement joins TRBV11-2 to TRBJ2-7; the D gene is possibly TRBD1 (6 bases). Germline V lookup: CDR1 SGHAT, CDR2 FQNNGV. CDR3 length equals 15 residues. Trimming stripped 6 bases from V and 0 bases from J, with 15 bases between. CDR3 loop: CASSWIRDISYEQYF. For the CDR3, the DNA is TGTGCCAGCAGTTGGATTAGGGACATCTCCTACGAGCAGTACTTC.

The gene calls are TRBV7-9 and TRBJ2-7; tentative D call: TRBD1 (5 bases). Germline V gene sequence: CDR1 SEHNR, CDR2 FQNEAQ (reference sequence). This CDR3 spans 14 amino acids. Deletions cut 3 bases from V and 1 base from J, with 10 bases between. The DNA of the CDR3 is TGTGCCAGCAGCTTGGGAAGACAGTCCTACGAGCAGTACTTC. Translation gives CASSLGRQSYEQYF.

The chain's CDR3 is CASSRTSGMGTGELFF. CDR3 DNA sequence: TGCGCCAGCAGCCGGACTAGCGGGATGGGTACCGGGGAGCTGTTTTTT. The V gene is TRBV5-1, the J gene TRBJ2-2; 12 bases fit TRBD2. J lost 5 bases, V lost 4 bases, and 6 bases had no gene match. Looked up from germline, CDR1 is SGHRS and CDR2 is YFSETQ. The CDR3 is made up of 16 amino acids.

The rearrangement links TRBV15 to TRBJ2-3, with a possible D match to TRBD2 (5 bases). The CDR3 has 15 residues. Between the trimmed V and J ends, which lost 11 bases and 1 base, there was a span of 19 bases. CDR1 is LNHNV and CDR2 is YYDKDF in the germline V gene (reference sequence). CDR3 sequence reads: CASSRGSLGTDTQYF. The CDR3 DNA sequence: TGTGCCTCCTCCCGCGGGTCCTTAGGCACAGATACGCAGTATTTT.

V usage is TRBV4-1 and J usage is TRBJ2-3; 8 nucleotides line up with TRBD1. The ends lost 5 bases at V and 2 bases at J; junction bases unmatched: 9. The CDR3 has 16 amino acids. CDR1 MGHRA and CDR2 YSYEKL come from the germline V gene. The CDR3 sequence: CASSIQDREVTDTQYF. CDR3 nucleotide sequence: TGCGCCAGCAGCATTCAGGACAGGGAGGTCACAGATACGCAGTATTTT.

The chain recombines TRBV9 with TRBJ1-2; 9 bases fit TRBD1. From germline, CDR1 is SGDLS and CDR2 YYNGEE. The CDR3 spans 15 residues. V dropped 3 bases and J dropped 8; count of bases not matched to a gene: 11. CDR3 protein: CASSAPQDRGTGYTF. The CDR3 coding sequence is TGTGCCAGCAGCGCCCCCCAGGACAGGGGAACCGGCTACACCTTC. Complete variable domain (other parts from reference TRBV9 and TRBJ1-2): DSGVTQTPKHLITATGQRVTLRCSPRSGDLSVYWYQQSLDQGLQFLIQYYNGEERAKGNILERFSAQQFPDLHSELNLSSLELGDSALYFCASSAPQDRGTGYTFGSGTRLTVV.

CDR3 sequence reads: CASSFGSLETQYF. CDR3 nucleotides: TGTGCCAGCAGCTTCGGGAGTTTAGAGACCCAGTACTTC. The genes are TRBV7-2 and TRBJ2-5; D is possibly TRBD2 (6 bases). This CDR3 comprises 13 residues. The germline CDR1 and CDR2 sequences are SGHTA and FQGNSA. V lost 3 bases and J lost 4, with 9 bases in between.

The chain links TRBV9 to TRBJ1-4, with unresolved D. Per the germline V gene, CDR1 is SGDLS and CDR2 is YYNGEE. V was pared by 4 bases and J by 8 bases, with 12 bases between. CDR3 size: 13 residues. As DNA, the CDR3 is TGTGCCAGCAGCACCGGGTCCATCGAAAAACTGTTTTTT. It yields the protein CASSTGSIEKLFF. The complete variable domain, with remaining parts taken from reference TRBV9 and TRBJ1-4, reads DSGVTQTPKHLITATGQRVTLRCSPRSGDLSVYWYQQSLDQGLQFLIQYYNGEERAKGNILERFSAQQFPDLHSELNLSSLELGDSALYFCASSTGSIEKLFFGSGTQLSVL.

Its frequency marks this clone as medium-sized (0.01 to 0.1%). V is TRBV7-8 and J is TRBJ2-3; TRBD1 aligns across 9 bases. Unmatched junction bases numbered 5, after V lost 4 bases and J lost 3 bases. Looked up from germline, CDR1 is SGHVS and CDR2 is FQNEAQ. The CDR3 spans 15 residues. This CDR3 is CASSSNRGPTDTQYF. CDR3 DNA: TGTGCCAGCAGCTCTAACAGGGGGCCGACAGATACGCAGTATTTT.

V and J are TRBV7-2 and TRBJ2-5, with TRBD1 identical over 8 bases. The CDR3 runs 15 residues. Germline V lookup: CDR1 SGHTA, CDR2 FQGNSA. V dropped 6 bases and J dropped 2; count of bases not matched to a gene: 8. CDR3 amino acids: CASSQTGGKQETQYF. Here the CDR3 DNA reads TGTGCCAGCAGTCAAACAGGGGGGAAGCAAGAGACCCAGTACTTC.

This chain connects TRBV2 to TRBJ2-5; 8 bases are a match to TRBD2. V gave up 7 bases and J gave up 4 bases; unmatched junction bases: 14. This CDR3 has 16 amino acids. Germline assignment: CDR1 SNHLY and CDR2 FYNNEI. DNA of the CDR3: TGTGCCAGCACTAGTAGCGGGAACATAATACGAGAGACCCAGTACTTC. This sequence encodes CASTSSGNIIRETQYF.

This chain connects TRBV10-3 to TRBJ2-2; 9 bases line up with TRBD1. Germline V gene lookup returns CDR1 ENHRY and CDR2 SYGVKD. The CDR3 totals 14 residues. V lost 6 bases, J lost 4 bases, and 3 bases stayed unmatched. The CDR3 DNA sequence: TGTGCCATCAGGGCGGGACAGGGCACCGGGGAGCTGTTTTTT. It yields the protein CAIRAGQGTGELFF.

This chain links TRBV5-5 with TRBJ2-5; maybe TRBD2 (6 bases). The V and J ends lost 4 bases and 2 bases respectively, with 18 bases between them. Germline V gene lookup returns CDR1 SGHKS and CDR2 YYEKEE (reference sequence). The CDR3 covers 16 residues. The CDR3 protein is CASSIHPGLGQETQYF. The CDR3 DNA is TGTGCCAGCAGCATACACCCGGGACTGGGACAAGAGACCCAGTACTTC.

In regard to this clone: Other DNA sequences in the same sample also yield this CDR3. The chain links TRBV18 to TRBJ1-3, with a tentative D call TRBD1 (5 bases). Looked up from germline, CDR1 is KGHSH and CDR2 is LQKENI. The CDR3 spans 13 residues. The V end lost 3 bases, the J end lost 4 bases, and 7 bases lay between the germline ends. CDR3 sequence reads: CASSPPGGNTIYF. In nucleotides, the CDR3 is TGTGCCAGCTCACCGCCAGGGGGAAACACCATATATTTT.

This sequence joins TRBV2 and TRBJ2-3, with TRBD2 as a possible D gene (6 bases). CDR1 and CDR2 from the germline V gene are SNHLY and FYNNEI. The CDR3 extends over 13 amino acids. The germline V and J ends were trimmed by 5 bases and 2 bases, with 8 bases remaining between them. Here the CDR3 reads CASSREYTDTQYF. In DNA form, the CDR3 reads TGTGCCAGCAGTCGGGAGTACACAGATACGCAGTATTTT.

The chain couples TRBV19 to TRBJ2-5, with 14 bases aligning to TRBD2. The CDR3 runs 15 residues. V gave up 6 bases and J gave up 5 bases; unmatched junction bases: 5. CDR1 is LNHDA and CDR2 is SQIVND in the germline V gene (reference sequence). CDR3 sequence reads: CASSTGLAGAETQYF. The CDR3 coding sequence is TGTGCCAGTAGCACGGGACTAGCGGGAGCTGAGACCCAGTACTTC.

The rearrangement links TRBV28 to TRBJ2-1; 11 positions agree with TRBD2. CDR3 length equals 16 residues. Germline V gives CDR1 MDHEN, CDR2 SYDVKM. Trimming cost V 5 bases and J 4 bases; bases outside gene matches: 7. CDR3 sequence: CASSPGGLADYNEQFF. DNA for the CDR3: TGTGCCAGCAGTCCTGGGGGACTAGCGGATTACAATGAGCAGTTCTTC.

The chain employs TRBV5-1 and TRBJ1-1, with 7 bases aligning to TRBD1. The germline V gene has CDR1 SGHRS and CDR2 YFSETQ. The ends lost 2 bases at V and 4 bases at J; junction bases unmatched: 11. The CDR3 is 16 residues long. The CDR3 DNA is TGCGCCAGCAGCTTTGGACAGGACGTCCGGGGCACTGAAGCTTTCTTT. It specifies CASSFGQDVRGTEAFF.

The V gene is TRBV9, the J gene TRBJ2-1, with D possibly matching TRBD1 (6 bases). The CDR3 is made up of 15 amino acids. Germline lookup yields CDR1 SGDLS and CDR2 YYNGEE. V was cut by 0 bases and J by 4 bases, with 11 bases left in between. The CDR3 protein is CASSVVGRGYNEQFF. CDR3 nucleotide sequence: TGTGCCAGCAGCGTAGTCGGAAGGGGGTACAATGAGCAGTTCTTC.

The CDR3 DNA follows: TGTGCCAGCAGCTTGTTGGTAGCGGGCTACGAGCAGTACTTC. It translates to CASSLLVAGYEQYF. V usage is TRBV7-2 and J usage is TRBJ2-7; 7 positions match TRBD2. Germline CDR1 and CDR2: SGHTA and FQGNSA. V lost 3 bases to trimming and J lost 3 bases; unmatched junction nucleotides: 5. This CDR3 is built from 14 residues.

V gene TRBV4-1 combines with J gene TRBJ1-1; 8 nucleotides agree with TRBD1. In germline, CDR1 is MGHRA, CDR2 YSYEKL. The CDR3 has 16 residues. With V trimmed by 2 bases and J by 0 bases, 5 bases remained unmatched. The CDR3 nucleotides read TGCGCCAGCAGCCAACTCGGACAGGGAATGAACACTGAAGCTTTCTTT. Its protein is CASSQLGQGMNTEAFF.

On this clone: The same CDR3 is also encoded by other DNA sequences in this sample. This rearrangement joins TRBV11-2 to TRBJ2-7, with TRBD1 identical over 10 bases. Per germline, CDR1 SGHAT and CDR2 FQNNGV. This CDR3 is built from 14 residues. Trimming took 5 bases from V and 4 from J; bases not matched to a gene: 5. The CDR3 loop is CASSPGQGSYEQYF. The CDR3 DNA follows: TGTGCCAGCAGCCCGGGACAGGGGTCTTACGAGCAGTACTTC.

The CDR3 loop is CASSFRTAYEQYF. The CDR3 DNA is TGTGCCAGCAGCTTTCGGACAGCCTACGAGCAGTACTTC. The chain carries TRBV5-4 and TRBJ2-7, with D possibly TRBD1 on 6 matching bases. Germline V gives CDR1 SGHNT, CDR2 YYREEE (reference sequence). The CDR3 contains 13 residues. Trimming took off 2 bases at V and 2 bases at J, with 8 bases between the two ends.

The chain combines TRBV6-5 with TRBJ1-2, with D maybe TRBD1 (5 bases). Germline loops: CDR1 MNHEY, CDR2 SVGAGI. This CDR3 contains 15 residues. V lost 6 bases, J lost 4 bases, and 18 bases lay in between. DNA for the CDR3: TGTGCCAGCAGCCGGGACTATACCCTCGTCTATGGCTACACCTTC. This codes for CASSRDYTLVYGYTF.

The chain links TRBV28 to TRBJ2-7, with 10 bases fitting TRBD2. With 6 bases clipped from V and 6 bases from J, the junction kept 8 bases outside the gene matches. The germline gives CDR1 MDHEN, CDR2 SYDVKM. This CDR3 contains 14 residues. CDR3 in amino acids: CASSLTSGRSEQYF. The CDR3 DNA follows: TGTGCCAGCAGCTTGACTAGCGGGCGTTCCGAGCAGTACTTC.

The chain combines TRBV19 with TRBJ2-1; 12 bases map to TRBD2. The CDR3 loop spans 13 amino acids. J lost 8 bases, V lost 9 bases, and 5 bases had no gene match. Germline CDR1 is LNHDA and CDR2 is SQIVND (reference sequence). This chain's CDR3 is CASRTSGMDEQFF. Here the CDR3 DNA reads TGTGCCAGCCGGACTAGCGGGATGGATGAGCAGTTCTTC. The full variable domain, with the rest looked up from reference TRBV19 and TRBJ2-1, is DGGITQSPKYLFRKEGQNVTLSCEQNLNHDAMYWYRQDPGQGLRLIYYSQIVNDFQKGDIAEGYSVSREKKESFPLTVTSAQKNPTAFYLCASRTSGMDEQFFGPGTRLTVL.